These T cell receptor beta chains were read from a single sample in a study of Ad26.COV2.S vaccination and SARS-CoV-2 variants. Clones were read by immunoSEQ multiplex PCR, and TCRdb kept only the in-frame ones, dropping some. The sample yields over 400,000 clones, 92% seen once. This material consisted of peripheral blood, taken in a trial of Ad26.COV2.S vaccine versus placebo. The receptor source for this set is a person between 18 and 59 years old who received the Ad26.COV2.S COVID-19 vaccine or a placebo. The CDR3 runs from the conserved cysteine through the conserved F or W. D genes are given only for firm matches. Expanded clones get a size class; other rows say once, few or many, or leave the size out.

clone_size,d_call,j_call,v_call,cdr3_nt,cdr3_aa
few,-,TRBJ1-1,TRBV28,TGTGCCAGCAGCCAGAACACTGAAGCTTTCTTT,CASSQNTEAFF
once,-,TRBJ2-7,TRBV5-4,TGTGCCAGCAGCTTCAGACATGGACAGAAGGAGCAGTACTTC,CASSFRHGQKEQYF
-,-,TRBJ2-7,TRBV7-2,TGTGCCAGCAGCGGACACCCAGTGCAGATGGACTACGAGCAGTACTTC,CASSGHPVQMDYEQYF
-,-,TRBJ2-7,TRBV10-1,TGCGCCAGCAGTGAGTCGTCCGGGGGTGAACCATACGAGCAGTACTTC,CASSESSGGEPYEQYF
-,-,TRBJ2-3,TRBV19,TGTGCCAGTAGGGCTTCCCCCGCTGATACGCAGTATTTT,CASRASPADTQYF
-,TRBD1,TRBJ1-5,TRBV28,TGTGCCAGCAGTTTATTGGGGACAGTCGTACAGCCCCAGCATTTT,CASSLLGTVVQPQHF
-,-,TRBJ1-5,TRBV9,TGTGCCAGCAGCCCACAAGGGGGAAGCAATCAGCCCCAGCATTTT,CASSPQGGSNQPQHF
-,TRBD1,TRBJ2-3,TRBV25-1,TGTGCCACCCGACAGGGGGCGAGAGATACGCAGTATTTT,CATRQGARDTQYF
-,-,TRBJ2-6,TRBV28,TGTGCCAGCAGTTTACCTCTTTCGAGCTCTGGGGCCAACGTCCTGACTTTC,CASSLPLSSSGANVLTF
-,-,TRBJ1-2,TRBV4-1,TGCGCCAGCAGCCAAGATTTCGGGACCTATGGCTACACCTTC,CASSQDFGTYGYTF
-,-,TRBJ2-4,TRBV18,TGTGCCAGCTCACCAGATGGCTTTTCCCCGTACTTC,CASSPDGFSPYF
-,-,TRBJ1-1,TRBV21-1,TGTGCCAGCAGCGGACCGGGACACCCAGAGGGGGGGGGTTACACTGAAGCTTTCTTT,CASSGPGHPEGGGYTEAFF
-,TRBD1,TRBJ1-2,TRBV6-6,TGTGCCAGCAGAACCGACAGGGGCTATGGCTACACCTTC,CASRTDRGYGYTF
-,TRBD2,TRBJ2-1,TRBV19,TGTGCCAGTAGTACCGGGGGGGGACTTCTTGTCTACAATGAGCAGTTCTTC,CASSTGGGLLVYNEQFF
-,-,TRBJ1-2,TRBV4-3,TGCGCCAGCAGCCAAAGCCCTGGGGGACCCTATGGCTACACCTTC,CASSQSPGGPYGYTF
-,-,TRBJ2-1,TRBV18,TGTGCCAGCTCAGGCGGTTTTTCTACTGACAATGAGCAGTTCTTC,CASSGGFSTDNEQFF
-,-,TRBJ1-5,TRBV7-2,TGTGCCAGCAGCCCCTCGGGCAATCAGCCCCAGCATTTT,CASSPSGNQPQHF
-,-,TRBJ1-5,TRBV19,TGTGCCAGTAGTCCGATCCCGGGACGTAGATATAGCAATCAGCCCCAGCATTTT,CASSPIPGRRYSNQPQHF
-,-,TRBJ2-6,TRBV4-3,TGCGCCAGCAGCCTATCCTCAAGTTGGGGGGCTGGGGCCAACGTCCTGACTTTC,CASSLSSSWGAGANVLTF
-,-,TRBJ1-6,TRBV19,TGTGCCAGTAGTCTCAACTCGGACAGCTATAATTCACCCCTCCACTTT,CASSLNSDSYNSPLHF
-,-,TRBJ1-2,TRBV10-3,TGTGCCATCAGTCGATCGACTGAAAACTATGGCTACACCTTC,CAISRSTENYGYTF
once,-,TRBJ2-5,TRBV10-3,TGTGCCATCAGTGAGTCTTTCACGGGGAAAGAGACCCAGTACTTC,CAISESFTGKETQYF
-,TRBD2,TRBJ2-1,TRBV18,TGTGCCAGCTCACTAGCGGGGGGGTTCGATGAGCAGTTCTTC,CASSLAGGFDEQFF
-,-,TRBJ1-1,TRBV19,TGTGCCAGTAGTCCTCAAATGAACACTGAAGCTTTCTTT,CASSPQMNTEAFF
-,-,TRBJ2-5,TRBV7-9,TGTGCCAGCAGCTTGTTGGGGGGGCCGGGGACCCAGTACTTC,CASSLLGGPGTQYF
-,TRBD1,TRBJ2-7,TRBV4-3,TGCGCCAGCAGCCAAGAACAGGGGGAGGTCGAGCAGTACTTC,CASSQEQGEVEQYF
-,-,TRBJ2-1,TRBV11-2,TGTGCCAGCAGCTTAGACCCCAACAGCAATGAGCAGTTCTTC,CASSLDPNSNEQFF
-,-,TRBJ1-1,TRBV6-6,TGTGCCAGCATCCGGTTATCTGAAGCTTTCTTT,CASIRLSEAFF
-,-,TRBJ2-3,TRBV9,TGTGCCAGCAGCGTAGGGTGGACCGCTAGCACAGATACGCAGTATTTT,CASSVGWTASTDTQYF
-,-,TRBJ2-7,TRBV4-1,TGCGCCAGCAGCCAATACTACAGGGTGAGCCACGAGCAGTACTTC,CASSQYYRVSHEQYF
-,-,TRBJ1-6,TRBV28,TGTGCCAGCAGTTTAGATTCCGCCGTGGGTAGCTCCTATAATTCACCCCTCCACTTT,CASSLDSAVGSSYNSPLHF
once,TRBD2,TRBJ2-5,TRBV7-2,TGTGCCAGCAGCTGGGGCGGGGGGCGGCAAGAGACCCAGTACTTC,CASSWGGGRQETQYF
-,-,TRBJ1-3,TRBV4-3,TGCGCCAGCAGCCAGGCCGCGGAGGCCTCTGGAAACACCATATATTTT,CASSQAAEASGNTIYF
-,-,TRBJ2-2,TRBV11-3,TGTGCCAGCAGCTTATCTGGTTACACCGGGGAGCTGTTTTTT,CASSLSGYTGELFF
-,-,TRBJ2-7,TRBV5-1,TGCGCCAGCAGCGAGGCGGAGCCCCGGACGGGGAGCTCCTACGAGCAGTACTTC,CASSEAEPRTGSSYEQYF
-,TRBD1,TRBJ1-5,TRBV28,TGTGCCAGCAGTCAAGGGACAGGGGGCTTGATATATAGCAATCAGCCCCAGCATTTT,CASSQGTGGLIYSNQPQHF
many,-,TRBJ1-4,TRBV6-5,TGTGCCAGCAGTTACTCCGTCAGGTCCAATGAAAAACTGTTTTTT,CASSYSVRSNEKLFF
-,TRBD1,TRBJ1-5,TRBV19,TGTGCCAGTAGCGAGGACAGGGGTGTAAACAATCAGCCCCAGCATTTT,CASSEDRGVNNQPQHF
-,-,TRBJ2-7,TRBV6-6,TGTGCCAGCAGTCCCCGGACAGGACTAGGGGAGCAGTACTTC,CASSPRTGLGEQYF
-,TRBD2,TRBJ2-7,TRBV18,TGTGCCAGCTCTCCTAGCGGGGGGCATTCCTACGAGCAGTACTTC,CASSPSGGHSYEQYF
-,TRBD1,TRBJ2-2,TRBV2,TGTGCCAGCAGTATAGGACAGGTCAACACCGGGGAGCTGTTTTTT,CASSIGQVNTGELFF
-,-,TRBJ1-2,TRBV4-1,TGCGCCAGCAGCCAACCAGGGGTTAACTATGGCTACACCTTC,CASSQPGVNYGYTF
-,-,TRBJ2-4,TRBV4-1,TGCGCCAGCAGCCAGCTACAGACATTAGCCAAAAACATTCAGTACTTC,CASSQLQTLAKNIQYF
-,-,TRBJ1-4,TRBV28,TGTGCCAGCAGCCGAGCGACAGGCCGCGGTGATGAAAAACTGTTTTTT,CASSRATGRGDEKLFF
-,TRBD1,TRBJ1-2,TRBV9,TGTGCCAGCAGGGGGACAGGCTATGGCTACACCTTC,CASRGTGYGYTF
-,-,TRBJ1-3,TRBV6-5,TGTGCCAGCAGTTACGGACGGGGCCGCTCTGGAAACACCATATATTTT,CASSYGRGRSGNTIYF
-,TRBD2,TRBJ2-3,TRBV10-3,TGTGCGGGGTCGGGGGGAACTAGCACAGATACGCAGTATTTT,CAGSGGTSTDTQYF
-,-,TRBJ1-3,TRBV11-2,TGTGCCAGCAGCCCACTAGCTGCCCGGGTTCTTCACACCATATATTTT,CASSPLAARVLHTIYF
-,-,TRBJ2-6,TRBV27,TGTGCCAGCAGTTTATCGGGCACCAACGTCCTGACTTTC,CASSLSGTNVLTF
-,TRBD2,TRBJ2-5,TRBV29-1,TGCAGCGTTGAAGGGGGAGGGGAGACCCAGTACTTC,CSVEGGGETQYF
-,TRBD1,TRBJ2-7,TRBV2,TGTGCCAGCAGTGAGGCTCCAGGACAGGGAGGATACGAGCAGTACTTC,CASSEAPGQGGYEQYF
-,TRBD1,TRBJ1-2,TRBV7-2,TGTGCCAGCAGCTGGAATACAGGGGAGGATGGCTACACCTTC,CASSWNTGEDGYTF
-,-,TRBJ1-2,TRBV28,TGTGCCAGCAGTTTAAGTGCCGGTGGCTACACCTTC,CASSLSAGGYTF
-,-,TRBJ1-1,TRBV9,TGTGCCAGCAGCGTCGGAAGGCAGAACACTGAAGCTTTCTTT,CASSVGRQNTEAFF
-,TRBD2,TRBJ2-3,TRBV10-3,TGTGCCATCAGTGAGGGGGGACTAGCGGGGATTACAGATACGCAGTATTTT,CAISEGGLAGITDTQYF